A single sample is the source of the 8 T cell receptor beta chains below, sequenced in a study of blood T cells in healthy people across ages. A second roughly 6 to 11 cycle PCR used barcoded and J-beta primers. TCRdb redid the calling of the 5' RACE reads with MiXCR, one entry per CDR3 protein. The table records fewer than 750,000 distinct CDR3 sequences, over 40% of them present only once. Sequencing was carried out using blood. Receptors were obtained from a woman older than 75 in good health.

Of note for this clonotype: A much bigger clone sits one base away, suggesting this may be a read error. This chain uses TRBV21-1 with TRBJ2-1; the table's D call of TRBD1 was not tested on the DNA. TRBV21-1 is a listed pseudogene. The CDR3 has 15 residues. The CDR3 loop is CASSKEGQEVHEQFF. In DNA form, the CDR3 reads TGTGCCAGCAGCAAAGAGGGACAGGAAGTCCATGAGCAGTTCTTC.

The sample holds many counts of this clonotype. V and J are TRBV18 and TRBJ2-5; tentative D call: TRBD1 (6 bases). Between the trimmed V and J ends, which lost 4 bases and 4 bases, there was a span of 19 bases. From germline, CDR1 is KGHSH and CDR2 LQKENI. The CDR3 is 16 amino acids. CDR3 region: CASSLEGTIMGETQYF. CDR3 DNA sequence: TGTGCCAGCTCACTGGAAGGGACAATTATGGGAGAGACCCAGTACTTC.

The chain couples TRBV6-5 to TRBJ2-7; no clear D. Germline-derived CDR1 and CDR2 are MNHEY and SVGAGI. Trimming took 4 bases from V and 2 from J, leaving 12 bases between them. The CDR3 is 14 residues long. The CDR3, as DNA: TGTGCCAGCAGTTCGTTTAACAAAGCCTACGAGCAGTACTTC. Protein sequence: CASSSFNKAYEQYF.

A single count supports this clonotype. The V and J genes are TRBV29-1 and TRBJ2-1, with a weak D call TRBD1 (7 bases). Germline CDR1 reads SQVTM; CDR2 reads ANQGSEA. CDR3 length: 15 residues. The V and J ends lost 7 bases and 8 bases respectively, with 24 bases between them. CDR3 coding DNA: TGCAGCGCCCGACAGGGCCGAACCCGGAGGGATGAGCAGTTCTTC. This sequence encodes CSARQGRTRRDEQFF.

This clonotype was seen repeatedly, ten times or more. V and J are TRBV6-6 and TRBJ2-4, with TRBD2 matching 7 bases. The J segment lost 0 bases and the V segment lost 7 bases, leaving 9 bases of the junction unmatched. Germline V gives CDR1 MNHNY, CDR2 SVGAGI (reference sequence). The CDR3 sequence is 16 residues long. The CDR3 is CASTAPGGLAKNIQYF. DNA of the CDR3: TGTGCCAGCACCGCTCCGGGGGGTCTAGCCAAAAACATTCAGTACTTC.

V usage is TRBV28 and J usage is TRBJ2-7, with 8 bases matching TRBD1. The CDR3 has 15 amino acids. V lost 4 bases and J lost 0; bases outside the gene matches: 5. Germline V gene data show CDR1 as MDHEN and CDR2 as SYDVKM. The CDR3: CASSSRQGISYEQYF. CDR3 bases: TGTGCCAGCAGTTCCAGACAGGGGATCTCCTACGAGCAGTACTTC.

As for this clonotype: A junction end diverges from the germline sequence, so it may reflect a read error. The chain couples TRBV5-6 to TRBJ1-6; D unclear. This CDR3 has 17 residues. Germline assignment: CDR1 SGHDT and CDR2 YYEEEE. The CDR3 coding sequence is TGTGCCAGCAGCTCTCTCCCTGGCGAGACGGGTAATTCACCCCCCCACTTT. This encodes CASSSLPGETGNSPPHF.

Turning to this clonotype: This may be a read error: a much more frequent sequence differs by one nucleotide. The CDR3 reads CGSSLGLAGLYEQYF. The CDR3 DNA reads as TGTGGCAGCAGCCTTGGACTAGCGGGGCTCTACGAGCAGTACTTC. This chain joins TRBV7-3 and TRBJ2-7, with 12 nucleotides matching TRBD2. CDR1 is SGHTA, CDR2 FQGTGA, per germline. The CDR3 is made up of 15 amino acids.